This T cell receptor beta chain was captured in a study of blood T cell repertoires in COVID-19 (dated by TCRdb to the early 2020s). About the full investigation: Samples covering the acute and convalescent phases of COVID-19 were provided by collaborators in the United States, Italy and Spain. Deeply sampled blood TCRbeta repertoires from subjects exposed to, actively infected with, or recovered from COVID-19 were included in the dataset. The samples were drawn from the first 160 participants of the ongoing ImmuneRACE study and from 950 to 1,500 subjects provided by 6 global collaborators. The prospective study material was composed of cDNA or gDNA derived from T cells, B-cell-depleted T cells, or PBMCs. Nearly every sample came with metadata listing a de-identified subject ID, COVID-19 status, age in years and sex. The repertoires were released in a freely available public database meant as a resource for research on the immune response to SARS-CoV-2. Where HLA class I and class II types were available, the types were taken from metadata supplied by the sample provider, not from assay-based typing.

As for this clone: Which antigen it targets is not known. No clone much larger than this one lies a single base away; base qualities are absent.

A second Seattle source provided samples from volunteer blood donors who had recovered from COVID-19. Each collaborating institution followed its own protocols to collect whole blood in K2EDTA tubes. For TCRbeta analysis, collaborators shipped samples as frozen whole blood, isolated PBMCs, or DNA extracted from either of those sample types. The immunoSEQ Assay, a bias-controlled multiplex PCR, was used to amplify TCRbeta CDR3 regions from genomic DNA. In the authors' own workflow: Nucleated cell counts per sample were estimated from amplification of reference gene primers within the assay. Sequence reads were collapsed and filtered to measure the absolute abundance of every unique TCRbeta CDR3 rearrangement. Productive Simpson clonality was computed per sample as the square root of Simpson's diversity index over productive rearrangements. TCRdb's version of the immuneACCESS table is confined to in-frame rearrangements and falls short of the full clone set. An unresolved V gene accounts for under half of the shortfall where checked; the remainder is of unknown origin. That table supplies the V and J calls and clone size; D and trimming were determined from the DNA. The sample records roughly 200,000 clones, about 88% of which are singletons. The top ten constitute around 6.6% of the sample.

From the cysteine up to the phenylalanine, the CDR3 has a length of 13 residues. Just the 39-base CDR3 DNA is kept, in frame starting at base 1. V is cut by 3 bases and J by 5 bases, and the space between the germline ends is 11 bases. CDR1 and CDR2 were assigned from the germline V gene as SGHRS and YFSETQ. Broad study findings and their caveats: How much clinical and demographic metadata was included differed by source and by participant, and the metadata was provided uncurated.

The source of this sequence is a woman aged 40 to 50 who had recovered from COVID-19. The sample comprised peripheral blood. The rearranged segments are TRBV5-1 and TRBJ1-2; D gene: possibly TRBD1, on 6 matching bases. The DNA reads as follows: TGCGCCAGCAGCTCTACAGGGAGTTATGGCTACACCTTC. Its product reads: CASSSTGSYGYTF.